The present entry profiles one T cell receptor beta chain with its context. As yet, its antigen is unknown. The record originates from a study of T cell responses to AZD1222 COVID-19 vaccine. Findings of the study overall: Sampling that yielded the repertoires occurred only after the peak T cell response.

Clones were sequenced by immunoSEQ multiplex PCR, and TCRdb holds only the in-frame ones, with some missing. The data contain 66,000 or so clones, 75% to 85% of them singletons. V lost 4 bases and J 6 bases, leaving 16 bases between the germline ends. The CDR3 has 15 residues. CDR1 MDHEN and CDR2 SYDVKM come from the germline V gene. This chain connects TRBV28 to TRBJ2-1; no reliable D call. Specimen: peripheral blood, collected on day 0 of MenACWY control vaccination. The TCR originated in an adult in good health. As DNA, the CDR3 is TGTGCCAGCAGTTCGGTTGGGGTGCCTGGCAATGAGCAGTTCTTC. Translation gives CASSSVGVPGNEQFF. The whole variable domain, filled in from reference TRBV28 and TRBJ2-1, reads DVKVTQSSRYLVKRTGEKVFLECVQDMDHENMFWYRQDPGLGLRLIYFSYDVKMKEKGDIPEGYSVSREKKERFSLILESASTNQTSMYLCASSSVGVPGNEQFFGPGTRLTVL.